This T cell receptor beta chain comes out of a study of T cells in Graves' hyperthyroidism and ophthalmopathy. Researchers amplified the TCR beta CDR3 regions from RNA transcripts. A first-round RT-PCR of the TCR CDR3 used the HTBI primer set. TCRdb processed the multiplex PCR reads anew with MiXCR; each CDR3 protein has one entry. Among about 640,000 distinct CDR3 sequences listed, 45% were seen once. V dropped 3 bases and J dropped 4; count of bases not matched to a gene: 5. The germline CDR1 and CDR2 sequences are DFQATT and SNEGSKA (reference sequence). The CDR3 contains 13 residues. Findings of the study overall: Among clonotypes expanded in thyroid above 0.001, most were also found in blood. It was a median around 6 months before onset that the model predicted ophthalmopathy.

A remark on this clonotype: Its antigen remains unidentified.

The clonotype comes from an adult man with Graves' disease, either hyperthyroidism or ophthalmopathy (not recorded which). The genes are TRBV20-1 and TRBJ2-7, with 8 bases fitting TRBD1. Sequencing used peripheral blood or thyroid tissue (not recorded which). CDR3 sequence: CSASGQGIYEQYF. The CDR3 bases are TGCAGTGCTAGTGGACAGGGTATATACGAGCAGTACTTC.